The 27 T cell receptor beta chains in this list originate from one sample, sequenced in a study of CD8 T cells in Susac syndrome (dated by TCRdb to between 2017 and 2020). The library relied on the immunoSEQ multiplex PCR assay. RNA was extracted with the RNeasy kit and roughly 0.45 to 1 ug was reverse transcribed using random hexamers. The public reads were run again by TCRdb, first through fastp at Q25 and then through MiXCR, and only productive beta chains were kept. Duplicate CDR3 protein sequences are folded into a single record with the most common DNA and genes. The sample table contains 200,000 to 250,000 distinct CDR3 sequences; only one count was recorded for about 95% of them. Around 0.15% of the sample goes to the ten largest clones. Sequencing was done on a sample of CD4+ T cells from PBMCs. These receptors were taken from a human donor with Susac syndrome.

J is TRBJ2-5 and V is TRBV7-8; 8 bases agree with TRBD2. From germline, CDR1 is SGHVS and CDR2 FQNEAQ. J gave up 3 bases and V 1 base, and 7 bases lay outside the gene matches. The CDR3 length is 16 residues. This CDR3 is CASSLVGGGQEETQYF. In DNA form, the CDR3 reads TGTGCCAGCAGCTTAGTCGGGGGGGGGCAGGAAGAGACCCAGTACTTC.

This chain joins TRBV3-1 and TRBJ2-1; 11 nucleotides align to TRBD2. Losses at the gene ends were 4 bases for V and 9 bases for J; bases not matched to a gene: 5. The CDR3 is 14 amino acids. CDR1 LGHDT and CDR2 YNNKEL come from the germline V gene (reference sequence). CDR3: CASSLAGGISEQFF. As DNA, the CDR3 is TGTGCCAGCAGCCTAGCGGGGGGGATTAGTGAGCAGTTCTTC.

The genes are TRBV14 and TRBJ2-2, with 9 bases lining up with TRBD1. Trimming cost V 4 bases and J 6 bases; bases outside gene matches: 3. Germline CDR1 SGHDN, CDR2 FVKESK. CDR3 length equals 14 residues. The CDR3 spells CASSPGTGPGELFF. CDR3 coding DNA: TGTGCCAGCAGCCCCGGGACAGGGCCCGGGGAGCTGTTTTTT.

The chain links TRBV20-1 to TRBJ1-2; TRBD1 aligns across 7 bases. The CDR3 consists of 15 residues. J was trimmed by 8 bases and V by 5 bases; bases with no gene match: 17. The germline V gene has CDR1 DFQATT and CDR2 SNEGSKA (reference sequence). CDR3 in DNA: TGCAGTGCTCCAACCCCTTTAGGACAGGCTGGAGGCTACACCTTC. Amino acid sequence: CSAPTPLGQAGGYTF.

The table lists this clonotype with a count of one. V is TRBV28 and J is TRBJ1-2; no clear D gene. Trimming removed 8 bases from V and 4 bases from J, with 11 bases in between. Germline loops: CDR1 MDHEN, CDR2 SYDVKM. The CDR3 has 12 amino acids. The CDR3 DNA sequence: TGTGCCAGCTGTAGAGGGCCCTATGGCTACACCTTC. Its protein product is CASCRGPYGYTF.

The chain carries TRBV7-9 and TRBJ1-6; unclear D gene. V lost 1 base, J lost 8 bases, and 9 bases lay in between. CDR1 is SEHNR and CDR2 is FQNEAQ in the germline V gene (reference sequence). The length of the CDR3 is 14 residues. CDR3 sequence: CASSLGRRDSPLHF. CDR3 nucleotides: TGTGCCAGCAGCTTAGGGCGACGAGATTCACCCCTCCACTTT.

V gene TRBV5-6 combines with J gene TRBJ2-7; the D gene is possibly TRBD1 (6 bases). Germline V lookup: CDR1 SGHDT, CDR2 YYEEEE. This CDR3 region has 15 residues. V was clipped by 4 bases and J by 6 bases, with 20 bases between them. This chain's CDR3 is CASSRPTGPTLEQYF. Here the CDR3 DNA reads TGTGCCAGCAGCCGACCGACAGGACCCACCCTCGAGCAGTACTTC.

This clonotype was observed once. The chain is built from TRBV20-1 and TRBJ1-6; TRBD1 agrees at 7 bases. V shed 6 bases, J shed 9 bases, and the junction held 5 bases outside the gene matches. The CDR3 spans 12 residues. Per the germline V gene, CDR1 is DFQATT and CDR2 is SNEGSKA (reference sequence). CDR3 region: CSAPDRTSPLHF. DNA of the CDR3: TGCAGTGCCCCGGACAGGACTTCACCCCTCCACTTT.

For the CDR3, the DNA is TGTGCCAGCAGCTTAGTAGGAGGGGAGGGAAGCAATCAGCCCCAGCATTTT. Translating it yields CASSLVGGEGSNQPQHF. This chain links TRBV7-2 with TRBJ1-5, with D possibly being TRBD1 (5 bases). CDR3 size: 17 residues. Trimming took 1 base from V and 1 from J, leaving 14 bases between them. Germline assignment: CDR1 SGHTA and CDR2 FQGNSA. The full variable domain, completed using reference TRBV7-2 and TRBJ1-5, is GAGVSQSPSNKVTEKGKDVELRCDPISGHTALYWYRQSLGQGLEFLIYFQGNSAPDKSGLPSDRFSAERTGGSVSTLTIQRTQQEDSAVYLCASSLVGGEGSNQPQHFGDGTRLSIL.

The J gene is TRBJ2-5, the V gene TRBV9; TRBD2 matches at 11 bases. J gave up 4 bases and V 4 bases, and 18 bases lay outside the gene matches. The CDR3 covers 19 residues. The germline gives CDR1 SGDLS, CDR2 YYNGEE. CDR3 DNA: TGTGCCAGCAGCCCCGTCCTTAGCGGGGGGGCCGGGACTTCAGAGACCCAGTACTTC. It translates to CASSPVLSGGAGTSETQYF.

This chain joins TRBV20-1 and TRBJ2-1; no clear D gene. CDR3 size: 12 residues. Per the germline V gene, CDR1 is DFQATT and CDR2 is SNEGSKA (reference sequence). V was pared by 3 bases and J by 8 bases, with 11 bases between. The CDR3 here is CSARDGRYEQFF. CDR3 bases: TGCAGTGCTAGGGACGGTCGGTATGAGCAGTTCTTC.

The CDR3: CAWSANRGHEQYF. For the CDR3, the DNA is TGTGCCTGGAGTGCAAACAGGGGGCACGAGCAGTACTTC. The J gene is TRBJ2-7, the V gene TRBV30; TRBD1 matches at 9 bases. CDR3 size: 13 residues. Germline V lookup: CDR1 GTSNPN, CDR2 SVGIG (reference sequence). V shed 1 base, J shed 5 bases, and the junction held 3 bases outside the gene matches.

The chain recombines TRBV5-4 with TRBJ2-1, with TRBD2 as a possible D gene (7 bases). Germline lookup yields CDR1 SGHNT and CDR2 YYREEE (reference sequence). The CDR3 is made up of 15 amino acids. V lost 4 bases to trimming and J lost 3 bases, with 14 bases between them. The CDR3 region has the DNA TGTGCCAGCAGCCTCCCGGGGGGCAGCTACAATGAGCAGTTCTTC. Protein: CASSLPGGSYNEQFF.

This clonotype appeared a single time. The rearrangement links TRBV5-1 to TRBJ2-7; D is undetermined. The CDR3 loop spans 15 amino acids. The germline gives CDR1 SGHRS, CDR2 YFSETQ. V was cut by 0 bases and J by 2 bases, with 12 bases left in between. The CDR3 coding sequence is TGCGCCAGCAGCTTGGGGACGGATGGTCCCTACGAGCAGTACTTC. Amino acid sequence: CASSLGTDGPYEQYF.

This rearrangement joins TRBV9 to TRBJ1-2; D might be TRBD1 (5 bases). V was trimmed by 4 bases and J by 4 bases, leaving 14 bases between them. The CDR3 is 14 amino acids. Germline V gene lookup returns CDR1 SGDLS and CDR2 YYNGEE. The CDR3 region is CASSTSGRAYGYTF. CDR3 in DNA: TGTGCCAGCAGCACCTCAGGGAGAGCCTATGGCTACACCTTC.

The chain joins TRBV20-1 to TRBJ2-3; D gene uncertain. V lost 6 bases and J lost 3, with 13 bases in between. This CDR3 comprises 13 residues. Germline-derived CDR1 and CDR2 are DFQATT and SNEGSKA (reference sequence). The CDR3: CSASSHGTDTQYF. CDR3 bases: TGCAGTGCATCCTCGCATGGGACAGATACGCAGTATTTT.

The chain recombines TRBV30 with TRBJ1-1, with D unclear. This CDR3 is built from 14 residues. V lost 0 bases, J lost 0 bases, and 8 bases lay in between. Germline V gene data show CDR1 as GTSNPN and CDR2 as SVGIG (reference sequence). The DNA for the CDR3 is TGTGCCTGGAGTGTATCGTTTATGAACACTGAAGCTTTCTTT. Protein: CAWSVSFMNTEAFF.

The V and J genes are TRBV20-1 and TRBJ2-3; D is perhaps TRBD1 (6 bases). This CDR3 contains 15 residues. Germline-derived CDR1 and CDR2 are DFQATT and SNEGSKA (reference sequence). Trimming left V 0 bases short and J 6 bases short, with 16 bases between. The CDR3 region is CSARDWQGQRDTQYF. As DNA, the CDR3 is TGCAGTGCTAGAGATTGGCAGGGGCAAAGGGATACGCAGTATTTT.

The CDR3 sequence is CAIRSGAGEAFF. In DNA, the CDR3 is TGTGCCATCAGGTCAGGGGCAGGCGAAGCTTTCTTT. The chain has TRBV10-3 and TRBJ1-1; possibly TRBD1 for D (6 bases). CDR3 length: 12 amino acids. The germline V and J ends were trimmed by 6 bases and 8 bases, with 13 bases remaining between them. Per germline, CDR1 ENHRY and CDR2 SYGVKD.

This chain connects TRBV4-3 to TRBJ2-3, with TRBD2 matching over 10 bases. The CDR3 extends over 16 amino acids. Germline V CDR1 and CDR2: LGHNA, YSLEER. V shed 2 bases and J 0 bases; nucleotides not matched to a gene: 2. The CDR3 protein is CASSQRSGGSTDTQYF. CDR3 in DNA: TGCGCCAGCAGCCAACGTAGCGGGGGGAGCACAGATACGCAGTATTTT.

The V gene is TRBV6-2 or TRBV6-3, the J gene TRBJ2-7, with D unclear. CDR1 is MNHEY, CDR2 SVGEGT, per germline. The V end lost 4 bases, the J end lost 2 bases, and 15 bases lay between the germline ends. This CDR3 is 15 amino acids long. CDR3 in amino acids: CASSSGSMPPYEQYF. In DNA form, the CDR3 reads TGTGCCAGCAGTTCCGGGTCTATGCCCCCCTACGAGCAGTACTTC.

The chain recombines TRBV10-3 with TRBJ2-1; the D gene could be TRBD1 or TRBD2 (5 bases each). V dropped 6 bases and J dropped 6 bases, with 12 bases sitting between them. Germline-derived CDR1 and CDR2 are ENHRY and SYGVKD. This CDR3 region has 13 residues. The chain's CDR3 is CAIRRGSGNEQFF. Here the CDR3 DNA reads TGTGCCATCAGGAGGGGATCCGGCAATGAGCAGTTCTTC.

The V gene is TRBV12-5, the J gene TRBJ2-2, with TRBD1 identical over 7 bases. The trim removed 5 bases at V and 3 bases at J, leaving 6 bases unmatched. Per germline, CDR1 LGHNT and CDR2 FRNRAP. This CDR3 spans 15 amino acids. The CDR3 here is CASGRQGVDTGELFF. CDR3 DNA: TGTGCTAGTGGTCGACAGGGAGTGGACACCGGGGAGCTGTTTTTT.

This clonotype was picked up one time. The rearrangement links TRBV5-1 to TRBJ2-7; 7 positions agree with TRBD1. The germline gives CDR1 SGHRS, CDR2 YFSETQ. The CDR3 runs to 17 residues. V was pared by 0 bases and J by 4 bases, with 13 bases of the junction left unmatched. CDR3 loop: CASSLEGQPTVGYEQYF. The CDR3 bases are TGCGCCAGCAGCTTGGAGGGACAGCCCACGGTGGGGTACGAGCAGTACTTC.

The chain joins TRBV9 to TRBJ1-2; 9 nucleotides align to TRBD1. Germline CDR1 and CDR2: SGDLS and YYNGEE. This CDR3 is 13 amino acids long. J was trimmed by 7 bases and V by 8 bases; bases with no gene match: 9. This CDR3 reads CASGDRALSGYTF. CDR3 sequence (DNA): TGTGCCAGTGGGGACAGGGCCCTATCTGGCTACACCTTC.

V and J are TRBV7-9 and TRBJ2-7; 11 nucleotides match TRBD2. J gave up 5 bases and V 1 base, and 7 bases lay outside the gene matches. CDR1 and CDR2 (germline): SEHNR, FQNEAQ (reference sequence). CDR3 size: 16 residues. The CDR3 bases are TGTGCCAGCAGCTTAGGTCAGACTAGCGGGGACCACGAGCAGTACTTC. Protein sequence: CASSLGQTSGDHEQYF.

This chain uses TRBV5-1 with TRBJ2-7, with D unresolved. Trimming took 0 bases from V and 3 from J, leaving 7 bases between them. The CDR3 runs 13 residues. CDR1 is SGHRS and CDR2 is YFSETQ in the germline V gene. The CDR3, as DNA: TGCGCCAGCAGCTTGGCGTCTTTCTACGAGCAGTACTTC. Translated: CASSLASFYEQYF.